This TCR beta chain derives from a study of blood T cell repertoires in COVID-19. About the study: The origin of the acute and convalescent COVID-19 samples was the United States, Italy and Spain. Sources were T cells, B-cell-depleted T cells, or PBMCs; the material itself was cDNA or gDNA.

This clone was seen a handful of times. How the authors handled the data: Nucleated cell number was recorded as an estimate derived from reference gene primer amplification. Profiling relied on immunoSEQ multiplex PCR, and the TCRdb table lists in-frame clones only, not all of them. The V and J calls and clone size come from that table; D and trimming were worked out from the DNA. Among around 170,000 clones, about 77% were seen once, and the ten largest hold approximately 13%. The clonotype was recovered from a woman of 80 years or more with acute or convalescent COVID-19. Sequenced: peripheral blood.

CDR3 bases: TGTGCCAGCAGCCCGACCATCCAGGCTGGCTACACCTTC. Translation: CASSPTIQAGYTF. The chain links TRBV3-1 (or the pseudogene TRBV3-2) to TRBJ1-2; D remains ambiguous. The CDR3 is 13 amino acids. Trimming took 4 bases from V and 7 from J, leaving 13 bases between them. CDR1 and CDR2 (germline): LGHDT, YNNKEL (reference sequence).